A single T cell receptor (beta chain) is shown here with its context. These data are taken from a study of blood T cell repertoires in COVID-19. Study background: Acute and convalescent COVID-19 specimens originated in the United States, Italy and Spain.

Trimming cost V 4 bases and J 9 bases, with 10 bases left between them. The germline CDR1 and CDR2 sequences are SGHAT and FQDESV (reference sequence). This CDR3 has 13 amino acids. This table comes from immunoSEQ multiplex PCR, and its TCRdb copy is limited to in-frame clones, with some not included. The sample records a few hundred thousand clones, 70% to 90% being singletons. This chain links TRBV11-1 with TRBJ1-6; D is ambiguous. The material sequenced was peripheral blood. The TCR comes from a woman in her thirties with COVID-19, enrolled during active disease. The CDR3: CASSSTTGSPLHF. For the CDR3, the DNA is TGTGCCAGCAGCTCAACTACCGGTTCACCCCTCCACTTT. Variable domain in full (rest from reference TRBV11-1 and TRBJ1-6): EAEVAQSPRYKITEKSQAVAFWCDPISGHATLYWYRQILGQGPELLVQFQDESVVDDSQLPKDRFSAERLKGVDSTLKIQPAELGDSAMYLCASSSTTGSPLHFGNGTRLTVT.